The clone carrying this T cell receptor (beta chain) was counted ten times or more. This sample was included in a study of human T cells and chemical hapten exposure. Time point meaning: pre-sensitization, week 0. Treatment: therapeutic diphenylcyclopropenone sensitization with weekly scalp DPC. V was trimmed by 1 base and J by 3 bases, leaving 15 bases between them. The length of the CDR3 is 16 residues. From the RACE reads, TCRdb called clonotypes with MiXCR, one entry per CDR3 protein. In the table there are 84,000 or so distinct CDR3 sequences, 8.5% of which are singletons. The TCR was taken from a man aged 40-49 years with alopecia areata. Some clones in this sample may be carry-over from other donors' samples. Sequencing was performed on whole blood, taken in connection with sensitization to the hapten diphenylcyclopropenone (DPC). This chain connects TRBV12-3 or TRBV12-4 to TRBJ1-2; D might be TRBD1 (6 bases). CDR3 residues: CASSLDAEQGHYGYTF. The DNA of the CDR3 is TGTGCCAGCAGTTTAGATGCGGAGCAGGGGCACTATGGCTACACCTTC.